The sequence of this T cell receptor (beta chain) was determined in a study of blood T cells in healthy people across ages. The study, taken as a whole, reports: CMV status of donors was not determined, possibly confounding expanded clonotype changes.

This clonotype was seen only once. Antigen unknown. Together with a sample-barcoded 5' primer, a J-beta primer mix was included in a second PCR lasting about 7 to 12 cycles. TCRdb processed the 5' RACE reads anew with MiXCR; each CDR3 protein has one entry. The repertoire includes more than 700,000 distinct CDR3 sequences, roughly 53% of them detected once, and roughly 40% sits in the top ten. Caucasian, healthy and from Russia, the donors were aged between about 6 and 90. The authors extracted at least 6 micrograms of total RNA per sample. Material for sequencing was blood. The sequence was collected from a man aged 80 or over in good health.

The CDR3 here is CASSLMVTQGSFYEQYF. In nucleotides, the CDR3 is TGTGCCAGCAGCTTAATGGTTACCCAGGGGTCGTTCTACGAGCAGTACTTC. The chain employs TRBV27 and TRBJ2-7; D is possibly TRBD1 (6 bases). With 6 bases removed from V and 3 bases from J, the gap between germline ends came to 24 bases. CDR1 and CDR2 (germline): MNHEY, SMNVEV (reference sequence). This CDR3 region has 17 residues.